These T cell receptor beta chains were read from a single sample in a study of blood T cells in healthy people across ages. MiXCR, run by TCRdb on the 5' RACE reads, gives a single entry per CDR3 protein. Counted here are about 1.1 million distinct CDR3 sequences, around two fifths occurring once; the ten biggest clones make up around 13%. Sequencing was performed on blood. These receptors were taken from a man aged 18 to 35 in good health. CDR3s include the opening cysteine and the closing phenylalanine or tryptophan. Fields, in order: D gene, J gene, V gene, clone size, CDR3 protein, CDR3 DNA. D genes are given only for firm matches. For some rows the clone size is stated as once, few or many, or as a class when expanded; others skip it.

>TRBD1|TRBJ1-1|TRBV7-2|-
CASSAHRGDTEAFF
TGTGCCAGCAGCGCCCACAGGGGTGACACTGAAGCTTTCTTT
>-|TRBJ1-5|TRBV7-8|-
CASSLQGLGSNQPQHF
TGTGCCAGCAGCTTACAGGGGTTGGGTTCAAATCAGCCCCAGCATTTT
>-|TRBJ1-1|TRBV6-1|few
CASTVGRSSEAFF
TGTGCCAGCACCGTCGGACGGAGTTCTGAAGCTTTCTTT
>-|TRBJ2-3|TRBV12-3/TRBV12-4|-
CASSLMSTDTQYF
TGTGCCAGCAGTCTCATGAGCACAGATACGCAGTATTTT
>-|TRBJ2-3|TRBV27|once
CASSTDRRDTQYF
TGTGCCAGCAGCACCGACAGGAGAGATACGCAGTATTTT
>-|TRBJ1-2|TRBV7-9|few
CASSAREGRGYTF
TGTGCCAGCAGCGCCCGAGAGGGGCGTGGCTACACCTTC
>-|TRBJ1-2|TRBV5-1|few
CASSLGHDSNYGYTF
TGCGCCAGCAGCTTGGGCCACGACAGCAACTATGGCTACACCTTC
>TRBD2|TRBJ2-1|TRBV12-3/TRBV12-4|-
CASSLSGGTHQETQFF
TGTGCCAGCAGTTTAAGCGGGGGGACACACCAAGAGACCCAGTTCTTC
>-|TRBJ1-2|TRBV20-1|few
CSASQVWNYGYTF
TGCAGTGCTAGCCAGGTATGGAACTATGGCTACACCTTC
>TRBD1|TRBJ2-2|TRBV6-5|-
CASSYSTGTGGTGELFF
TGTGCCAGCAGTTACTCGACCGGGACAGGGGGGACCGGGGAGCTGTTTTTT
>TRBD1|TRBJ2-5|TRBV5-1|-
CASSTRQGVYYNEQYF
TGCGCCAGCAGCACCCGACAGGGAGTTTATTACAATGAGCAGTACTTC
>-|TRBJ2-1|TRBV4-3|-
CASSDTASYNEQFF
TGCGCCAGCAGCGACACGGCCTCCTACAATGAGCAGTTCTTC
>-|TRBJ1-6|TRBV5-5|-
CASTTAGRSYNSPLHF
TGTGCCAGCACCACAGCCGGTCGCTCCTATAATTCACCCCTCCACTTT
>TRBD2|TRBJ2-5|TRBV4-1|-
CASSRRPTSGQETQYF
TGCGCCAGCAGCCGAAGACCGACTAGCGGCCAAGAGACCCAGTACTTC
>-|TRBJ1-5|TRBV5-1|once
CASSLDTLTGPQHF
TGCGCCAGCAGCCTGGACACCTTGACGGGGCCCCAGCATTTT
>-|TRBJ2-7|TRBV5-1|-
CASSPPGHASSYEQYF
TGCGCCAGCAGCCCCCCGGGACATGCGAGCTCCTACGAGCAGTACTTC
>-|TRBJ1-6|TRBV4-3|-
CASSQDTGMYNSPLHF
TGCGCCAGCAGCCAAGATACAGGGATGTATAATTCACCCCTCCACTTT
>-|TRBJ2-1|TRBV6-2/TRBV6-3|many
CASSTLEGGRINNEQFF
TGTGCCAGCAGCACTCTGGAGGGGGGACGTATTAACAATGAGCAGTTCTTC
>-|TRBJ2-1|TRBV5-1|-
CASSLVGLEQFF
TGCGCCAGCAGCTTGGTTGGCCTTGAGCAGTTCTTC
>-|TRBJ2-1|TRBV7-2|many
CASSLGTNNEQFF
TGTGCCAGCAGCTTAGGGACTAACAATGAGCAGTTCTTC
>-|TRBJ1-1|TRBV7-9|many
CATPGRVNTEAFF
TGTGCCACCCCAGGGCGGGTGAACACTGAAGCTTTCTTT
>-|TRBJ1-1|TRBV29-1|-
CSADILGTEAFF
TGCAGCGCCGATATCCTGGGCACTGAAGCTTTCTTT
>-|TRBJ2-7|TRBV11-2|-
CASSLERVHNEQYF
TGTGCCAGCAGCTTAGAGCGGGTCCACAATGAGCAGTACTTC
>-|TRBJ1-4|TRBV4-3|few
CASSQSRGANEKLFF
TGCGCCAGCAGCCAGTCCCGGGGGGCTAATGAAAAACTGTTTTTT
>TRBD1|TRBJ2-1|TRBV10-3|few
CAIRPGTGYNEQFF
TGTGCCATCAGACCCGGGACAGGGTACAATGAGCAGTTCTTC
>-|TRBJ2-3|TRBV29-1|few
CSAGKRDIGDTQYF
TGCAGCGCAGGAAAAAGGGATATTGGAGATACGCAGTATTTT
>-|TRBJ1-5|TRBV7-9|-
CASSLDGTGQHQPQHF
TGTGCCAGCAGCTTAGATGGAACAGGACAACATCAGCCCCAGCATTTT
>-|TRBJ1-2|TRBV4-2|-
CASSPSEMKTINYGYTF
TGTGCCAGCAGCCCAAGCGAGATGAAAACCATTAACTATGGCTACACCTTC
>-|TRBJ2-4|TRBV3-1|-
CASSQGMAIAKNIQYF
TGTGCCAGCAGCCAAGGAATGGCGATAGCCAAAAACATTCAGTACTTC
>-|TRBJ2-7|TRBV6-2/TRBV6-3|few
CASTDPRRGLYEQYF
TGTGCCAGCACCGACCCTAGGAGGGGCCTCTACGAGCAGTACTTC
>-|TRBJ2-5|TRBV12-3/TRBV12-4|-
CVSREGQSIGETQYF
TGTGTCAGCAGGGAAGGACAATCAATCGGGGAGACCCAGTACTTC
>-|TRBJ2-3|TRBV20-1|-
CSARASGTAGNTQYF
TGCAGTGCTAGGGCCTCAGGCACTGCCGGCAATACGCAGTATTTT
>TRBD2|TRBJ2-3|TRBV7-3|-
CASSPDSGGARDTQYF
TGTGCCAGCAGCCCGGATAGCGGGGGGGCGCGAGATACGCAGTATTTT
>-|TRBJ1-5|TRBV4-1|-
CASSQDAQTQPQHF
TGCGCCAGCAGCCAAGATGCGCAGACACAGCCCCAGCATTTT
>-|TRBJ2-7|TRBV20-1|-
CSARNSYEQYF
TGCAGTGCTAGAAACAGCTACGAGCAGTACTTC
>-|TRBJ2-1|TRBV3-1|-
CASRAQDNEQFF
TGTGCCAGCCGGGCCCAAGACAATGAGCAGTTCTTC
>-|TRBJ1-1|TRBV5-6|-
CASIRGPNTGAFF
TGTGCCAGCATCAGGGGCCCGAACACTGGAGCTTTCTTT
>-|TRBJ1-5|TRBV7-8|-
CASSLLRQGNQPQHF
TGTGCCAGCAGCCTGTTGCGACAGGGCAATCAGCCCCAGCATTTT